This paragraph covers one T cell receptor (beta chain) sequence. The time point was: pre-sensitization, week 0. Treatment in this sample: therapeutic diphenylcyclopropenone sensitization with weekly scalp DPC. The data were taken from a study of human T cells and chemical hapten exposure. CDR1 is SQVTM and CDR2 is ANQGSEA in the germline V gene. There are 16 residues in the CDR3. Between the trimmed V and J ends, which lost 8 bases and 1 base, there was a span of 18 bases. From the RACE reads, TCRdb called clonotypes with MiXCR, one entry per CDR3 protein. The table includes fewer than 150,000 distinct CDR3 sequences, approximately 13% detected once.

The sequences come from whole blood, collected in connection with sensitization to the hapten diphenylcyclopropenone (DPC). This clonotype originated in a woman aged 18 to 35 with alopecia areata. Some clones in this sample may be carry-over from other donors' samples. The chain links TRBV29-1 to TRBJ2-6, with a possible D match to TRBD1 (5 bases). CDR3 DNA: TGCAGCACATCGGCAGGGTCCCCATCTGGGGCCAACGTCCTGACTTTC. Its translation is CSTSAGSPSGANVLTF.